A single sample gave rise to the 21 T cell receptor beta chains below, sequenced in a study of read filtering for tumor transcriptome and immune sequencing. The library was built from about 0.4 ug RNA with molecular barcoded adaptors for alpha/delta and beta/gamma chains. Each CDR3 protein is one row after TCRdb ran MiXCR on the reads. The sample consists of tens of thousands of distinct CDR3 sequences, roughly 21% of them appearing once. Sequencing input: a population of CD138-negative cells sorted from bone marrow. The receptors here all came from a donor aged 40 or over with multiple myeloma.

The rearrangement links TRBV19 to TRBJ2-5; D is unclear. The CDR3 consists of 11 residues. The germline CDR1 and CDR2 sequences are LNHDA and SQIVND (reference sequence). The V and J ends lost 6 bases and 4 bases respectively, with 6 bases between them. Here the CDR3 reads CASRGGETQYF. Here the CDR3 DNA reads TGTGCCAGTAGAGGTGGAGAGACCCAGTACTTC. Drawing the rest from reference TRBV19 and TRBJ2-5, the complete variable domain is DGGITQSPKYLFRKEGQNVTLSCEQNLNHDAMYWYRQDPGQGLRLIYYSQIVNDFQKGDIAEGYSVSREKKESFPLTVTSAQKNPTAFYLCASRGGETQYFGPGTRLLVL.

This clonotype was counted only a few times. The rearrangement uses TRBV2 and TRBJ2-1; D call uncertain. The CDR3 extends over 13 amino acids. Germline CDR1 reads SNHLY; CDR2 reads FYNNEI. The V and J ends lost 7 bases and 6 bases respectively, with 13 bases between them. CDR3 sequence: CASMPKLRNEQFF. CDR3 coding DNA: TGTGCCAGCATGCCAAAACTACGCAATGAGCAGTTCTTC.

CDR3 coding DNA: TGTGCCAGCAGGAGACAGGTGGCTAACTATGGCTACACCTTC. Translation gives CASRRQVANYGYTF. The chain is built from TRBV12-3 or TRBV12-4 and TRBJ1-2, with D possibly being TRBD1 (6 bases). The V end was cut by 6 bases, the J end by 0 bases, with 11 bases between. This CDR3 is built from 14 residues.

This clonotype was observed many times. The rearrangement uses TRBV7-8 and TRBJ1-1; D is unclear. The V end was cut by 5 bases, the J end by 6 bases, with 19 bases between. CDR1 is SGHVS, CDR2 FQNEAQ, per germline. The CDR3 covers 15 residues. CDR3 in DNA: TGTGCCAGCAGCCGCGGCGGCGTCGCGGCCGCTGAAGCTTTCTTT. Its translation is CASSRGGVAAAEAFF.

Many counts were recorded for this clonotype. V and J are TRBV6-6 and TRBJ1-1; the D gene is possibly TRBD1 (5 bases). The germline V gene has CDR1 MNHNY and CDR2 SVGAGI (reference sequence). The V end was cut by 5 bases, the J end by 5 bases, with 12 bases between. CDR3 length: 13 residues. The CDR3 sequence is CASSPSGGTEAFF. In DNA, the CDR3 is TGTGCCAGCAGTCCTAGCGGGGGTACTGAAGCTTTCTTT.

The genes are TRBV7-8 and TRBJ2-3, with D unclear. The V end lost 3 bases, the J end lost 2 bases, and 12 bases lay between the germline ends. The CDR3 is 15 residues long. Germline CDR1 is SGHVS and CDR2 is FQNEAQ. The CDR3: CASSFDSYATDTQYF. The CDR3 region has the DNA TGTGCCAGCAGCTTTGACTCCTACGCCACAGATACGCAGTATTTT.

This clonotype appeared a few times. The chain carries TRBV4-1 and TRBJ1-2; 9 bases match TRBD1. Germline CDR1 reads MGHRA; CDR2 reads YSYEKL. The CDR3 sequence is 14 residues long. Trimming cost V 6 bases and J 6 bases; bases outside gene matches: 8. CDR3 sequence: CASRRQGDRDGYTF. The CDR3 region has the DNA TGCGCCAGCAGAAGACAGGGGGACCGAGATGGCTACACCTTC.

Many counts were recorded for this clonotype. CDR3 residues: CASSPTIRGYGYTF. Here the CDR3 DNA reads TGTGCCAGCAGCCCGACAATAAGGGGGTATGGCTACACCTTC. The chain employs TRBV14 and TRBJ1-2, with D maybe TRBD1 (6 bases). Germline CDR1 is SGHDN and CDR2 is FVKESK. The CDR3 has 14 residues. The V end was cut by 4 bases, the J end by 5 bases, with 14 bases between. Supplemented by reference TRBV14 and TRBJ1-2, the full variable domain reads EAGVTQFPSHSVIEKGQTVTLRCDPISGHDNLYWYRRVMGKEIKFLLHFVKESKQDESGMPNNRFLAERTGGTYSTLKVQPAELEDSGVYFCASSPTIRGYGYTFGSGTRLTVV.

This rearrangement joins TRBV10-3 to TRBJ1-2; D not certain. The CDR3 consists of 13 residues. The V and J ends lost 7 bases and 4 bases respectively, with 13 bases between them. The germline V gene has CDR1 ENHRY and CDR2 SYGVKD. The CDR3 sequence: CAIKTDQAYGYTF. DNA of the CDR3: TGTGCCATCAAGACGGATCAAGCCTATGGCTACACCTTC.

A note on this clonotype: With a much larger clone just one base away, this may be a read error. V gene TRBV6-1 combines with J gene TRBJ1-1; D remains unclear. Trimming pared 5 bases from V and 1 base from J, leaving 14 bases between. Germline assignment: CDR1 MNHNS and CDR2 SASEGT. The CDR3 sequence is 15 residues long. The CDR3 is CASSYTMTQNTEAFF. The CDR3, as DNA: TGTGCCAGCAGTTATACCATGACACAGAACACTGAAGCTTTCTTT.

This chain connects TRBV9 to TRBJ2-3; D is undetermined. Germline V gene data show CDR1 as SGDLS and CDR2 as YYNGEE. V lost 0 bases to trimming and J lost 2 bases, with 7 bases between them. This CDR3 is built from 14 residues. The CDR3 region has the DNA TGTGCCAGCAGCGTAGGGGTCGTCACAGATACGCAGTATTTT. Translating it yields CASSVGVVTDTQYF.

This clonotype occurred many times. This chain uses TRBV7-2 with TRBJ2-3; 10 nucleotides match TRBD2. The germline V gene encodes CDR1 SGHTA and CDR2 FQGNSA. The CDR3 is 15 residues long. V was clipped by 3 bases and J by 2 bases; unmatched bases: 2. The CDR3 DNA reads as TGTGCCAGCAGCTTCAGCGGGGGGGACACAGATACGCAGTATTTT. Residues: CASSFSGGDTDTQYF.

This clonotype was counted at least ten times. The rearrangement links TRBV6-5 to TRBJ2-3; 8 nucleotides match TRBD1. V was clipped by 7 bases and J by 1 base; unmatched bases: 4. From germline, CDR1 is MNHEY and CDR2 SVGAGI. The CDR3 has 14 residues. This CDR3 is CASNKGQGTDTQYF. Written as DNA, the CDR3 is TGTGCCAGCAACAAGGGACAGGGCACAGATACGCAGTATTTT.

This clonotype was detected many times. This chain links TRBV5-1 with TRBJ2-5; TRBD1 agrees at 9 bases. J was trimmed by 5 bases and V by 3 bases; bases with no gene match: 2. The CDR3 spans 13 residues. Germline CDR1 and CDR2: SGHRS and YFSETQ. CDR3 protein: CASSSDRGETQYF. The CDR3 DNA is TGCGCCAGCAGCTCCGACAGGGGGGAGACCCAGTACTTC.

Ten or more counts support this clonotype. The CDR3, as DNA: TGCAGTGCTAGGACCGACAGAACCACTGAAGCTTTCTTT. As protein: CSARTDRTTEAFF. The genes are TRBV20-1 and TRBJ1-1, with TRBD1 as a possible D gene (5 bases). The CDR3 has 13 amino acids. CDR1 DFQATT and CDR2 SNEGSKA come from the germline V gene (reference sequence). Trimming removed 3 bases at V and 4 bases at J, with 12 bases between.

About this clonotype: At one end, the junction sequence differs from germline, possibly due to a read error. The gene calls are TRBV19 and TRBJ2-2; 11 positions agree with TRBD2. CDR3 size: 15 residues. CDR1 and CDR2 (germline): LNHDA, SQIVND (reference sequence). This CDR3 reads CASSLAGGITGELLF. CDR3 in DNA: TGTGCCAGTAGTTTAGCGGGGGGGATCACCGGGGAGCTGCTTTTT.

This clonotype came up many times. This chain links TRBV5-1 with TRBJ2-5; 8 bases align to TRBD1. V lost 2 bases and J lost 4; bases outside the gene matches: 1. The length of the CDR3 is 13 residues. Germline V gives CDR1 SGHRS, CDR2 YFSETQ. The CDR3 DNA reads TGCGCCAGCAGCTTCACAGGGGGAGAGACCCAGTACTTC. Its translation is CASSFTGGETQYF.

As concerns this clonotype: This sequence may be a read error, since a much larger clone differs from it by one base. No conserved phenylalanine or tryptophan is present at the end of the CDR3, so a read error is the likely explanation. V is TRBV6-6 and J is TRBJ2-2, with D uncertain. The CDR3 is made up of 12 amino acids. V lost 4 bases and J 8 bases, leaving 8 bases between the germline ends. The germline V gene encodes CDR1 MNHNY and CDR2 SVGAGI (reference sequence). The CDR3 bases are TGTGCCAGCAGTTGGGATTTGGGGGAGCTGTTTTTA. This codes for CASSWDLGELFL.

As concerns this clonotype: A much larger clone lies one base from this, so it may be a read error. The genes are TRBV29-1 and TRBJ2-3; 7 nucleotides align to TRBD1. CDR3 length: 13 amino acids. Germline lookup yields CDR1 SQVTM and CDR2 ANQGSEA. In DNA form, the CDR3 reads TGCAGCGTTGAGATAGGGGGCACAGATACGCGGTATTTT. This translates into CSVEIGGTDTRYF.

This clonotype was detected a few times. A much larger clone lies a single base off, so this may be a read error. The chain combines TRBV7-2 with TRBJ2-1; D gene uncertain. This CDR3 spans 15 amino acids. Germline V gene sequence: CDR1 SGHTA, CDR2 FQGNSA. Here the CDR3 reads CASSLSASSYNEQLF. CDR3 nucleotide sequence: TGTGCCAGCAGCTTAAGCGCCAGCTCCTACAATGAGCAGCTCTTC.

This clonotype has a count of ten or more. Germline is not matched at one junction end, which may reflect a read error. The chain couples TRBV3-1 to TRBJ2-5, with 15 positions matching TRBD2. Germline CDR1 is LGHDT and CDR2 is YNNKEL (reference sequence). There are 13 residues in the CDR3. CDR3 sequence reads: CASKRGLAGGLHF. In nucleotides, the CDR3 is TGTGCCAGCAAGAGGGGACTAGCGGGGGGCCTACACTTC.